This is a list of T cell receptor beta chains from one sample in a study of T cell repertoires in cytomegalovirus infection. Antigen specificity for these receptors is unknown. TCRdb reprocessed the reads via MiXCR and lists one record per CDR3 protein. The data contain approximately 730,000 distinct CDR3 sequences, approximately 33% of them singletons. The sequencing here drew on cultured PBMCs, taken from culture after CMV antigen stimulation. These receptor sequences come from a human donor in good health (CMV status not recorded). Some clones in this sample may be carry-over from other donors' samples. Each CDR3 is given with its conserved first and last residue. Where a row states a size, it is once, few, many or the class of an expanded clone; other rows omit it.

abundance: .; j_gene: TRBJ2-5; v_gene: TRBV20-1; CDR3aa: CSARGGTGSQETQYF
abundance: .; j_gene: TRBJ1-1; v_gene: TRBV7-9; CDR3aa: CASSLRRAFF
abundance: .; j_gene: TRBJ1-1; v_gene: TRBV5-1; CDR3aa: CASSLEEQDVYTEAFF
abundance: .; j_gene: TRBJ1-3; v_gene: TRBV4-1; CDR3aa: CASSQGRGRSSGNTIYF
abundance: .; j_gene: TRBJ1-1; v_gene: TRBV20-1; CDR3aa: CSARKPNTEAFF
abundance: few; j_gene: TRBJ2-1; v_gene: TRBV20-1; CDR3aa: CSAGTNYNEQFF
abundance: few; j_gene: TRBJ2-4; v_gene: TRBV6-5; CDR3aa: CASRMTSGANIQYF
abundance: .; j_gene: TRBJ2-2; v_gene: TRBV12-3/TRBV12-4; CDR3aa: CASSFLVRLAGTGELFF
abundance: few; j_gene: TRBJ1-1; v_gene: TRBV12-3/TRBV12-4; CDR3aa: CASSLSVGAAVNTEAFF
abundance: .; j_gene: TRBJ2-1; v_gene: TRBV7-2; CDR3aa: CASSLVTSGNEQFF
abundance: few; j_gene: TRBJ2-7; v_gene: TRBV12-3/TRBV12-4; CDR3aa: CASSPAGYTYEQYF
abundance: .; j_gene: TRBJ2-3; v_gene: TRBV9; CDR3aa: CASSVLSSTDTQYF
abundance: few; j_gene: TRBJ1-5; v_gene: TRBV7-2; CDR3aa: CASSFGTVNQPQHF
abundance: many; j_gene: TRBJ1-2; v_gene: TRBV7-8; CDR3aa: CASSPRSHFYGYTF
abundance: few; j_gene: TRBJ1-1; v_gene: TRBV5-1; CDR3aa: CASSLWTSNTEAFF
abundance: few; j_gene: TRBJ1-1; v_gene: TRBV12-3/TRBV12-4; CDR3aa: CASSRPTGAVTEAFF
abundance: .; j_gene: TRBJ1-2; v_gene: TRBV5-4; CDR3aa: CASSFPDRGYTF
abundance: .; j_gene: TRBJ2-1; v_gene: TRBV7-9; CDR3aa: CASSIVGAAGEQFF
abundance: .; j_gene: TRBJ1-2; v_gene: TRBV4-3; CDR3aa: CASSQEWGHYGYTF
abundance: .; j_gene: TRBJ2-7; v_gene: TRBV7-6; CDR3aa: CASSLGHRVEQYF
abundance: .; j_gene: TRBJ2-7; v_gene: TRBV12-3/TRBV12-4; CDR3aa: CASSLGLQHYF
abundance: few; j_gene: TRBJ1-2; v_gene: TRBV7-6; CDR3aa: CASSLGGKNGYTF
abundance: .; j_gene: TRBJ2-7; v_gene: TRBV6-1; CDR3aa: CASRWQGLLSEQYF
abundance: once; j_gene: TRBJ1-6; v_gene: TRBV5-6; CDR3aa: CASNLGQLPNSPLHF
abundance: .; j_gene: TRBJ2-1; v_gene: TRBV11-2; CDR3aa: CASSFQRGIDEQFF
abundance: .; j_gene: TRBJ2-2; v_gene: TRBV6-1; CDR3aa: CATQTGELFF
abundance: once; j_gene: TRBJ2-5; v_gene: TRBV24-1; CDR3aa: CATSDWDSETQYF
abundance: few; j_gene: TRBJ2-7; v_gene: TRBV5-4; CDR3aa: CATSDRGEQYF
abundance: .; j_gene: TRBJ2-5; v_gene: TRBV11-2; CDR3aa: CASSLRGISKGETQYF
abundance: few; j_gene: TRBJ1-2; v_gene: TRBV6-1; CDR3aa: CASSVNLYGYTF
abundance: .; j_gene: TRBJ2-1; v_gene: TRBV10-3; CDR3aa: CAISGQFF
abundance: .; j_gene: TRBJ2-1; v_gene: TRBV20-1; CDR3aa: CSASLAGGPRDEQFF
abundance: .; j_gene: TRBJ2-2; v_gene: TRBV7-2; CDR3aa: CASSSWGGTGELFF
abundance: .; j_gene: TRBJ2-2; v_gene: TRBV2; CDR3aa: CASTSKANTGELFF
abundance: .; j_gene: TRBJ1-5; v_gene: TRBV18; CDR3aa: CASSTSRDQPQHF
abundance: few; j_gene: TRBJ2-5; v_gene: TRBV19; CDR3aa: CASSIIGETQYF
abundance: .; j_gene: TRBJ1-2; v_gene: TRBV7-9; CDR3aa: CASSQGTALRYYGYTF
abundance: few; j_gene: TRBJ2-3; v_gene: TRBV14; CDR3aa: CASSPVGLVPDTQYF
abundance: .; j_gene: TRBJ1-1; v_gene: TRBV5-1; CDR3aa: CASSLLRNTNTEAFF
abundance: .; j_gene: TRBJ1-5; v_gene: TRBV12-3/TRBV12-4; CDR3aa: CASTQGADQPQHF
abundance: .; j_gene: TRBJ2-1; v_gene: TRBV7-9; CDR3aa: CASSPPLAGPLSEQFF
abundance: .; j_gene: TRBJ1-4; v_gene: TRBV12-3/TRBV12-4; CDR3aa: CASKWTATNEKLFF
abundance: many; j_gene: TRBJ1-5; v_gene: TRBV7-2; CDR3aa: CASSPGQGVNQPQHF
abundance: many; j_gene: TRBJ2-3; v_gene: TRBV7-2; CDR3aa: CASSLGEPGEGDTQYF
abundance: .; j_gene: TRBJ2-1; v_gene: TRBV28; CDR3aa: CASRQTTGPSDNEQFF
abundance: few; j_gene: TRBJ2-1; v_gene: TRBV12-3/TRBV12-4; CDR3aa: CAAGAAGGNEQFF
abundance: .; j_gene: TRBJ2-7; v_gene: TRBV24-1; CDR3aa: CATSDSGTASYEQYF
abundance: few; j_gene: TRBJ2-3; v_gene: TRBV19; CDR3aa: CASRNGQSDTQYF
abundance: .; j_gene: TRBJ2-3; v_gene: TRBV20-1; CDR3aa: CSARDRWESTDTQYF
abundance: .; j_gene: TRBJ2-7; v_gene: TRBV7-8; CDR3aa: CASSITAAEQYF
abundance: few; j_gene: TRBJ2-1; v_gene: TRBV7-9; CDR3aa: CASSPFRGAHNEQFF
abundance: few; j_gene: TRBJ2-1; v_gene: TRBV20-1; CDR3aa: CSARDRIANEQFF
abundance: .; j_gene: TRBJ2-5; v_gene: TRBV4-1; CDR3aa: CASSQTVGQGGTQYF
abundance: .; j_gene: TRBJ2-2; v_gene: TRBV20-1; CDR3aa: CSARPGQNTGELFF